This T cell receptor beta chain was retrieved from a study of shared clonotypes between healthy human individuals. CD8 cells classed as naive were CD45RO-negative and positively selected for CCR7, excluding terminally differentiated effector memory CD45RA+ cells. A word on this clone: Its specificity is not known.

Germline V gene data show CDR1 as SNHLY and CDR2 as FYNNEI. Trimming shortened V by 5 bases and J by 4 bases, and 13 bases separated the two germline ends. The CDR3 covers 14 residues. Whole-study findings and limits: Generation probability values for non-shared clonotypes were lower than those for clonotypes shared by all four donors.

The repertoire was sequenced with immunoSEQ multiplex PCR; TCRdb's copy has only in-frame clones and lacks some. The sample lists fewer than 1 million clones, 95% to 97% occurring once. This receptor was taken from a man aged 30-40 years in good health. The sequenced sample consisted of naive CD8+ T cells sorted from blood. The chain uses TRBV2 and TRBJ2-3; D ambiguous. CDR3 DNA: TGTGCCAGCAGTCCCCCTGTGGCTGCAGATACGCAGTATTTT. Translating it yields CASSPPVAADTQYF.